The T cell receptor (beta chain) under discussion was sequenced for a study of cytomegalovirus exposure and HLA in healthy donors. Study-wide context: Earlier findings included nearly 120 million unique TCR beta sequences obtained from about 180 million T cells. Study-wide results and caveats: Testing in vitro showed a few CMV-associated chains specific for CMV antigens. The authors listed roughly 150 TCR beta chains as cytomegalovirus-associated.

This clone was seen only a few times. Its antigen remains unknown. The CDR3 contains 17 residues. Trimming at V came to 6 bases and at J to 1 base, leaving 12 bases not matched to a gene. Germline CDR1 reads SQVTM; CDR2 reads ANQGSEA. The PCR ran on 60 Vbeta and 13 Jbeta primers. Method: immunoSEQ multiplex PCR; TCRdb's copy keeps in-frame clones and lacks some. The data contain roughly 150,000 clones, roughly three quarters of them singletons. The rearrangement links TRBV29-1 to TRBJ2-2, with 9 bases matching TRBD2. The sequence derives from a woman in her twenties or thirties in good health and CMV-seronegative. The sequenced sample was PBMCs. This chain's CDR3 is CSVGTSDSGRNTGELFF. CDR3 sequence (DNA): TGCAGCGTCGGTACTTCTGATAGCGGGAGGAACACCGGGGAGCTGTTTTTT.